This is a list of T cell receptor beta chains from one sample in a study of T cells in localized non-small cell lung cancer. TCRdb's copy holds only in-frame clones and misses some; the assay was immunoSEQ multiplex PCR. The sample includes nearly 15,000 clones, 85% of them seen just once. The sample was peripheral blood, taken before any cancer treatment. These receptors were obtained from a woman aged 40-75 years with stage I lung adenocarcinoma. The CDR3 runs from the conserved cysteine through the conserved F or W. The order of the fields is D gene, clone size, V gene, J gene, CDR3 protein, CDR3 DNA. D genes are given only for firm matches. The size of a clone is reported for some rows only, either as once, few or many, or as a class for expanded clones.

d_call: .; clone_size: once; v_call: TRBV7-9; j_call: TRBJ1-1; cdr3_aa: CASSLRQYEAFF; cdr3_nt: TGTGCCAGCAGCCTAAGACAGTATGAAGCTTTCTTT
d_call: .; clone_size: .; v_call: TRBV6-1; j_call: TRBJ1-2; cdr3_aa: CASSQGNTYGYTF; cdr3_nt: TGTGCCAGCAGTCAAGGGAACACCTATGGCTACACCTTC
d_call: .; clone_size: .; v_call: TRBV29-1; j_call: TRBJ1-1; cdr3_aa: CSVVKGGNTEAFF; cdr3_nt: TGCAGCGTTGTTAAGGGGGGTAACACTGAAGCTTTCTTT
d_call: TRBD1; clone_size: .; v_call: TRBV4-2; j_call: TRBJ1-4; cdr3_aa: CASSQPDREFDEKLFF; cdr3_nt: TGTGCCAGCAGCCAACCCGACAGGGAATTTGATGAAAAACTGTTTTTT
d_call: TRBD2; clone_size: once; v_call: TRBV9; j_call: TRBJ2-1; cdr3_aa: CASSVDGGAGNEQFF; cdr3_nt: TGTGCCAGCAGCGTAGACGGGGGGGCCGGCAATGAGCAGTTCTTC
d_call: TRBD2; clone_size: .; v_call: TRBV10-3; j_call: TRBJ2-2; cdr3_aa: CAIMGGGNTGELFF; cdr3_nt: TGTGCCATCATGGGCGGGGGGAACACCGGGGAGCTGTTTTTT
d_call: .; clone_size: .; v_call: TRBV5-1; j_call: TRBJ2-7; cdr3_aa: CASSYDGLSTEQYF; cdr3_nt: TGCGCCAGCAGTTATGACGGCCTATCGACCGAGCAGTACTTC
d_call: TRBD2; clone_size: .; v_call: TRBV25-1; j_call: TRBJ2-7; cdr3_aa: CASSDSRSGGHPREQYF; cdr3_nt: TGTGCCAGCAGCGATAGCCGTAGCGGGGGTCACCCCCGGGAGCAGTACTTC
d_call: TRBD2; clone_size: .; v_call: TRBV7-8; j_call: TRBJ2-3; cdr3_aa: CASSLDGLAGVEDTQYF; cdr3_nt: TGTGCCAGCAGCTTAGATGGGCTAGCGGGGGTTGAAGATACGCAGTATTTT
d_call: TRBD1; clone_size: once; v_call: TRBV6-7; j_call: TRBJ1-1; cdr3_aa: CASSTTGRNTEAFF; cdr3_nt: TGTGCCAGCAGTACGACAGGGAGAAACACTGAAGCTTTCTTT
d_call: TRBD2; clone_size: .; v_call: TRBV5-1; j_call: TRBJ2-3; cdr3_aa: CASSLTSGTQDTQYF; cdr3_nt: TGCGCCAGCAGCTTGACTAGCGGGACCCAAGATACGCAGTATTTT
d_call: .; clone_size: .; v_call: TRBV28; j_call: TRBJ2-7; cdr3_aa: CASSHYPDGEQYF; cdr3_nt: TGTGCCAGCAGTCACTACCCGGACGGCGAGCAGTACTTC
d_call: TRBD1; clone_size: .; v_call: TRBV7-9; j_call: TRBJ2-2; cdr3_aa: CASSLVPWTGKNTGELFF; cdr3_nt: TGTGCCAGCAGCTTAGTCCCCTGGACAGGGAAAAACACCGGGGAGCTGTTTTTT
d_call: .; clone_size: .; v_call: TRBV10-1; j_call: TRBJ1-1; cdr3_aa: CASSESTRGTGNTEAFF; cdr3_nt: TGCGCCAGCAGTGAGTCGACGAGGGGCACGGGGAACACTGAAGCTTTCTTT
d_call: TRBD1; clone_size: once; v_call: TRBV4-1; j_call: TRBJ1-2; cdr3_aa: CASSLIETGADYGYTF; cdr3_nt: TGCGCCAGCAGCCTTATCGAGACAGGGGCGGACTATGGCTACACCTTC
d_call: .; clone_size: .; v_call: TRBV6-6; j_call: TRBJ2-3; cdr3_aa: CASSYYLAPDTQYF; cdr3_nt: TGTGCCAGCAGTTACTATTTAGCCCCAGATACGCAGTATTTT
d_call: .; clone_size: .; v_call: TRBV11-2; j_call: TRBJ2-7; cdr3_aa: CASSLDRVGTEQYF; cdr3_nt: TGTGCCAGCAGCTTAGATCGTGTAGGTACGGAGCAGTACTTC
d_call: .; clone_size: .; v_call: TRBV7-9; j_call: TRBJ1-3; cdr3_aa: CASSLNPSASVPGNTIYF; cdr3_nt: TGTGCCAGCAGCTTAAACCCCTCCGCCTCGGTACCTGGAAACACCATATATTTT
d_call: .; clone_size: .; v_call: TRBV4-2; j_call: TRBJ2-7; cdr3_aa: CASSQERREGDEQYF; cdr3_nt: TGTGCCAGCAGCCAAGAACGCAGGGAGGGGGACGAGCAGTACTTC
d_call: .; clone_size: .; v_call: TRBV19; j_call: TRBJ1-1; cdr3_aa: CASRFRDGEAFF; cdr3_nt: TGTGCCAGTAGGTTCCGGGATGGTGAAGCTTTCTTT
d_call: .; clone_size: .; v_call: TRBV19; j_call: TRBJ1-6; cdr3_aa: CASNSITPGGLHF; cdr3_nt: TGTGCCAGTAATAGTATCACGCCCGGGGGCCTCCACTTT
d_call: TRBD2; clone_size: once; v_call: TRBV11-3; j_call: TRBJ2-5; cdr3_aa: CASSWGGTAQETQYF; cdr3_nt: TGTGCCAGCAGCTGGGGGGGGACCGCACAAGAGACCCAGTACTTC
d_call: .; clone_size: .; v_call: TRBV29-1; j_call: TRBJ2-5; cdr3_aa: CSVGPTEETQYF; cdr3_nt: TGCAGCGTTGGACCGACTGAAGAGACCCAGTACTTC
d_call: .; clone_size: few; v_call: TRBV7-3; j_call: TRBJ1-1; cdr3_aa: CASSLGRNTEAFF; cdr3_nt: TGTGCCAGCAGCTTAGGACGGAACACTGAAGCTTTCTTT
d_call: TRBD1; clone_size: .; v_call: TRBV7-3; j_call: TRBJ1-2; cdr3_aa: CASSPEREGGSYGYTF; cdr3_nt: TGTGCCAGCAGCCCCGAGAGGGAAGGGGGCAGCTATGGCTACACCTTC
d_call: .; clone_size: .; v_call: TRBV28; j_call: TRBJ1-2; cdr3_aa: CASSLGRTYGYTF; cdr3_nt: TGTGCCAGCAGTTTAGGACGGACTTATGGCTACACCTTC
d_call: .; clone_size: .; v_call: TRBV20-1; j_call: TRBJ2-5; cdr3_aa: CSARDEGTQYF; cdr3_nt: TGCAGTGCTAGAGATGAGGGGACCCAGTACTTC
d_call: TRBD1; clone_size: .; v_call: TRBV4-3; j_call: TRBJ2-7; cdr3_aa: CASSNRDSPFYEQYF; cdr3_nt: TGCGCCAGCAGCAACCGGGACAGTCCCTTTTACGAGCAGTACTTC
d_call: .; clone_size: .; v_call: TRBV30; j_call: TRBJ2-1; cdr3_aa: CAWSVLLQGRDEQFF; cdr3_nt: TGTGCCTGGAGTGTACTCCTCCAGGGGCGGGATGAGCAGTTCTTC
d_call: .; clone_size: .; v_call: TRBV7-2; j_call: TRBJ2-3; cdr3_aa: CASTSTDTQYF; cdr3_nt: TGTGCCAGCACCTCGACAGATACGCAGTATTTT
d_call: .; clone_size: once; v_call: TRBV27; j_call: TRBJ1-6; cdr3_aa: CASTREFGVGLIGPLHF; cdr3_nt: TGTGCCAGCACCAGGGAATTCGGAGTGGGACTCATTGGGCCCCTCCACTTT
d_call: TRBD1; clone_size: .; v_call: TRBV7-2; j_call: TRBJ2-1; cdr3_aa: CASSPRQGAYNEQFF; cdr3_nt: TGTGCCAGCAGCCCACGACAGGGGGCTTACAATGAGCAGTTCTTC
d_call: .; clone_size: .; v_call: TRBV28; j_call: TRBJ1-2; cdr3_aa: CASRGGQDLRYTF; cdr3_nt: TGTGCCAGCAGAGGCGGCCAGGACCTTCGCTACACCTTC
d_call: .; clone_size: .; v_call: TRBV14; j_call: TRBJ1-2; cdr3_aa: CASSLTTSGKTYGYTF; cdr3_nt: TGTGCCAGCAGCTTGACTACGTCTGGAAAGACCTATGGCTACACCTTC
d_call: .; clone_size: .; v_call: TRBV6-1; j_call: TRBJ2-1; cdr3_aa: CASRWGIDEQFF; cdr3_nt: TGTGCCAGCCGGTGGGGAATCGATGAGCAGTTCTTC
d_call: .; clone_size: .; v_call: TRBV6-1; j_call: TRBJ1-1; cdr3_aa: CATADGSMNTEAFF; cdr3_nt: TGTGCCACCGCGGACGGCAGTATGAACACTGAAGCTTTCTTT
d_call: TRBD1; clone_size: .; v_call: TRBV7-9; j_call: TRBJ1-1; cdr3_aa: CASSLGTGGAGTEAFF; cdr3_nt: TGTGCCAGCAGCTTAGGGACAGGGGGCGCGGGCACTGAAGCTTTCTTT
d_call: .; clone_size: .; v_call: TRBV27; j_call: TRBJ2-7; cdr3_aa: CASSFGSTYEQYF; cdr3_nt: TGTGCCAGCAGTTTTGGGAGTACCTACGAGCAGTACTTC
d_call: TRBD1; clone_size: .; v_call: TRBV10-3; j_call: TRBJ2-1; cdr3_aa: CAISEGTGSNNEQFF; cdr3_nt: TGTGCCATCAGTGAGGGGACAGGGAGTAACAATGAGCAGTTCTTC
d_call: .; clone_size: .; v_call: TRBV2; j_call: TRBJ1-1; cdr3_aa: CASPPNFWGNTEAFF; cdr3_nt: TGTGCCAGCCCCCCGAATTTTTGGGGGAACACTGAAGCTTTCTTT
d_call: .; clone_size: .; v_call: TRBV7-2; j_call: TRBJ2-1; cdr3_aa: CASSYLAEYYNEQFF; cdr3_nt: TGTGCCAGCAGCTATTTAGCGGAATACTACAATGAGCAGTTCTTC
d_call: .; clone_size: .; v_call: TRBV7-6; j_call: TRBJ2-2; cdr3_aa: CASSLGNPTNTGELFF; cdr3_nt: TGTGCCAGCAGCTTAGGGAACCCAACGAACACCGGGGAGCTGTTTTTT
d_call: .; clone_size: .; v_call: TRBV11-2; j_call: TRBJ2-7; cdr3_aa: CASSLARTGYYEQYF; cdr3_nt: TGTGCCAGCAGCTTAGCCAGGACTGGATACTACGAGCAGTACTTC
d_call: .; clone_size: .; v_call: TRBV28; j_call: TRBJ2-2; cdr3_aa: CASSLGSRGTGELFF; cdr3_nt: TGTGCCAGCAGTCTTGGATCACGGGGGACCGGGGAGCTGTTTTTT
d_call: .; clone_size: .; v_call: TRBV9; j_call: TRBJ1-1; cdr3_aa: CASSVDPQGEGSRGEAFF; cdr3_nt: TGTGCCAGCAGCGTAGACCCTCAGGGAGAAGGATCAAGGGGTGAAGCTTTCTTT
d_call: .; clone_size: .; v_call: TRBV28; j_call: TRBJ1-6; cdr3_aa: CASSPRGGYHNSPLHF; cdr3_nt: TGTGCCAGCAGTCCCCGGGGAGGGTACCATAATTCACCCCTCCACTTT
d_call: TRBD1; clone_size: few; v_call: TRBV6-6; j_call: TRBJ1-5; cdr3_aa: CASSYADRRGEPQHF; cdr3_nt: TGTGCCAGCAGTTACGCGGACAGGAGGGGTGAGCCCCAGCATTTT
d_call: .; clone_size: .; v_call: TRBV10-3; j_call: TRBJ2-1; cdr3_aa: CAISLAQVQDGNEQFF; cdr3_nt: TGTGCCATCAGTCTCGCACAGGTTCAGGACGGGAATGAGCAGTTCTTC
d_call: .; clone_size: few; v_call: TRBV30; j_call: TRBJ1-2; cdr3_aa: CACPGSYGYTF; cdr3_nt: TGTGCCTGTCCGGGATCCTATGGCTACACCTTC